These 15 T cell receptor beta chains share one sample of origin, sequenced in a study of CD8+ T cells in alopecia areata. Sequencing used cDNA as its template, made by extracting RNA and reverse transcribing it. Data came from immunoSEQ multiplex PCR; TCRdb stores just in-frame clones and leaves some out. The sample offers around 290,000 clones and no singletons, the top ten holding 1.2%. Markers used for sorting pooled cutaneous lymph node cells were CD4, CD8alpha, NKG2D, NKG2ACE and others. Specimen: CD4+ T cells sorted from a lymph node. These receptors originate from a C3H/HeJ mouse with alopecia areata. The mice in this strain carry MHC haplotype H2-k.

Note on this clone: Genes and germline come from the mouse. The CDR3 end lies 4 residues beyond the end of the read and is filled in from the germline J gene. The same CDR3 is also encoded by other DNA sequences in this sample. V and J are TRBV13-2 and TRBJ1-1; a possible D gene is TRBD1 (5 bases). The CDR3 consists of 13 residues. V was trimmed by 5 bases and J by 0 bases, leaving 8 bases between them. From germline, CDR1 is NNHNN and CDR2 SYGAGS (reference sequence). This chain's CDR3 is CASGGQANTEVFF. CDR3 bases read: TGTGCCAGCGGCGGACAAGCAAACACA.

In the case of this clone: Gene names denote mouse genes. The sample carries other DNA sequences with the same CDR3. CDR3 sequence reads: CASSGDNYNSPLYF. The sequenced CDR3 bases are TGTGCCAGCAGTGGCGACAACTATAATTCGCCC. The chain has TRBV13-1 and TRBJ1-6; D gene ambiguous. The read finishes 3 residues shy of the CDR3 end, and the germline J gene is used to complete it. TRBJ1-6 is assigned to the ORF class and has an uncertain function. Germline assignment: CDR1 NSHNY and CDR2 SYGAGN. V lost 3 bases to trimming and J lost 3 bases, with 7 bases between them. The CDR3 loop spans 14 amino acids.

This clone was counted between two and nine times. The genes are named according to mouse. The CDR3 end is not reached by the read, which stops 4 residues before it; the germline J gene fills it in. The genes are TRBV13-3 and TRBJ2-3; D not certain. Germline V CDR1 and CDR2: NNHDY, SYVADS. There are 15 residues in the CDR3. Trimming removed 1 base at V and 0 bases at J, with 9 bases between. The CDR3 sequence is CASSDSAWSAETLYF. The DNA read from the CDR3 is TGTGCCAGCAGTGATTCTGCCTGGAGTGCAGAA.

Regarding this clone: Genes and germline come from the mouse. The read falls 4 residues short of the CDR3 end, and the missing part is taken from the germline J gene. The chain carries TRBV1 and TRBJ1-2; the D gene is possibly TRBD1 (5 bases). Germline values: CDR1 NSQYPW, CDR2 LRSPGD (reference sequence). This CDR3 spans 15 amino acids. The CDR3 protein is CTCSAGTGGLFDYTF. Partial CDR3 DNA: TGCACCTGCAGTGCTGGGACTGGGGGATTGTTC.

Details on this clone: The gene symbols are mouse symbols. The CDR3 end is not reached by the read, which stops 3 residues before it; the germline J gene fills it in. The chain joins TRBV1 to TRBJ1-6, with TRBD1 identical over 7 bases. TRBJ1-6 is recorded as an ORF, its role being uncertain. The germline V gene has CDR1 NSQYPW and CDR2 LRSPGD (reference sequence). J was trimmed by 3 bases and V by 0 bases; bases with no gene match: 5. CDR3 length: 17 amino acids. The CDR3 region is CTCSADWRQGYNSPLYF. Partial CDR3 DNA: TGCACCTGCAGTGCAGATTGGAGACAGGGCTATAATTCGCCC.

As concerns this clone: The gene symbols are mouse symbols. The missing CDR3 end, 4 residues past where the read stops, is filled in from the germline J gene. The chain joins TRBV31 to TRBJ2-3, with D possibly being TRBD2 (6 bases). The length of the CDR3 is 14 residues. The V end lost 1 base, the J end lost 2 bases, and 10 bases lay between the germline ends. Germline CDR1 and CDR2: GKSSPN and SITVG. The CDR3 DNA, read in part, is TGTGCCTGGAGTCGCTGGGGCTTTGCAGAA. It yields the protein CAWSRWGFAE. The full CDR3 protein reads CAWSRWGFAETLYF.

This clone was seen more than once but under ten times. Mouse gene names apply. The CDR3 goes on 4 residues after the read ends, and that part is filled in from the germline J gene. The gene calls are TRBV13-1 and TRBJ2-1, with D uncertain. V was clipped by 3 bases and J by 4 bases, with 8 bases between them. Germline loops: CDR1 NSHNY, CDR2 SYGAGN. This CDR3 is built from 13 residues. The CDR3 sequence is CASSVQNYAEQFF. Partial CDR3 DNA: TGTGCCAGCAGTGTACAGAATTATGCT.

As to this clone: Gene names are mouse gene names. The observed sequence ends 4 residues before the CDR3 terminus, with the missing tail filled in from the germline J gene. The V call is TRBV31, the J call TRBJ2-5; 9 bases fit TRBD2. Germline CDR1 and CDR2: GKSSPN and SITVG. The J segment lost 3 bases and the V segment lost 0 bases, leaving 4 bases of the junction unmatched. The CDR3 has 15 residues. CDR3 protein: CAWSLGTGSQDTQYF. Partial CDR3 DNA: TGTGCCTGGAGTCTTGGGACTGGGTCACAAGAC.

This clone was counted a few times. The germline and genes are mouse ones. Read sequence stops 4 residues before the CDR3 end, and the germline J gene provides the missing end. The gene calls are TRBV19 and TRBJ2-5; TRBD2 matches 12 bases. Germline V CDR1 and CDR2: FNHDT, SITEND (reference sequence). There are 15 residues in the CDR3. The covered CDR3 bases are TGTGCCAGCAGTACTCGGGACTGGGGGGAAGAC. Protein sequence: CASSTRDWGED. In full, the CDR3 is CASSTRDWGEDTQYF.

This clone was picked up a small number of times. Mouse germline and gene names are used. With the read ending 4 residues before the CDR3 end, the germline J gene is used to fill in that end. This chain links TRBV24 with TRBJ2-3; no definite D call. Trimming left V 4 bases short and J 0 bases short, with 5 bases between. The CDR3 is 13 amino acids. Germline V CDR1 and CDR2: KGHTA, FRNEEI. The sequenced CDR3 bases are TGTGCCAGCAGTCCGACTAGTGCAGAA. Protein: CASSPTSAE. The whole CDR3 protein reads CASSPTSAETLYF.

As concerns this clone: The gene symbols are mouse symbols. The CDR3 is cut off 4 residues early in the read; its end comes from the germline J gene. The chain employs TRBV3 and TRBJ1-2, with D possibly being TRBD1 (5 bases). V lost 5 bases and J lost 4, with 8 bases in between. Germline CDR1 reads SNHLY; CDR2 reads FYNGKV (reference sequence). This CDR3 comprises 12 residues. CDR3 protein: CASSQDSSDYTF. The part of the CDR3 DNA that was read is TGTGCCAGCAGCCAAGACAGCTCC.

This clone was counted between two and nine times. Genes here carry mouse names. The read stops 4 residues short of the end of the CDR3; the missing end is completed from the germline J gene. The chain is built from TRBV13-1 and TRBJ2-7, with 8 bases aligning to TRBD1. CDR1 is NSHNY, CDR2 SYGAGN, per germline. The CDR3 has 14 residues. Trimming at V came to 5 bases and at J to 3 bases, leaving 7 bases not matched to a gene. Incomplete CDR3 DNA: TGTGCCAGCAGGGACCCGGGACAGGTCTAT. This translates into CASRDPGQVY. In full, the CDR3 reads CASRDPGQVYEQYF.

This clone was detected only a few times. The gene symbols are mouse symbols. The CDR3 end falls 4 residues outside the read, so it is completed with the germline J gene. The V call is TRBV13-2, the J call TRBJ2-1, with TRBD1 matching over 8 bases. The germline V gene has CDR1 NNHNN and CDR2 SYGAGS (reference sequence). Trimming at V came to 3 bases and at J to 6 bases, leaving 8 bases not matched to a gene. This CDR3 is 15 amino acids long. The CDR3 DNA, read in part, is TGTGCCAGCGGTGCCACAGACAGGGGAGGTGCT. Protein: CASGATDRGGA. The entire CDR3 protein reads CASGATDRGGAEQFF.

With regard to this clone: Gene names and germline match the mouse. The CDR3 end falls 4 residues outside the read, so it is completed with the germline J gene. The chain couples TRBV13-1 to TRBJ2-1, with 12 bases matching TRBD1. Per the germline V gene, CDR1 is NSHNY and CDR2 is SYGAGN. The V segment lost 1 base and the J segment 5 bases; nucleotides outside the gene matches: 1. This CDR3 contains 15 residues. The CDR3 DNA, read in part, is TGTGCCAGCAGTGATAGGGACAGGGGGCATGCT. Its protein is CASSDRDRGHA. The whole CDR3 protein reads CASSDRDRGHAEQFF.

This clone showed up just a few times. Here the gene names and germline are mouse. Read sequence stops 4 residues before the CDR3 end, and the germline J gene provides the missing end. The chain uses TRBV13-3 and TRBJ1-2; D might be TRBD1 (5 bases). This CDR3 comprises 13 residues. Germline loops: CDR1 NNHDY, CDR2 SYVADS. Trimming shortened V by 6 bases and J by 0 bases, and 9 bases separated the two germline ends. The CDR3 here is CASKMTANSDYTF. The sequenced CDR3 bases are TGTGCCAGCAAGATGACAGCAAACTCC.